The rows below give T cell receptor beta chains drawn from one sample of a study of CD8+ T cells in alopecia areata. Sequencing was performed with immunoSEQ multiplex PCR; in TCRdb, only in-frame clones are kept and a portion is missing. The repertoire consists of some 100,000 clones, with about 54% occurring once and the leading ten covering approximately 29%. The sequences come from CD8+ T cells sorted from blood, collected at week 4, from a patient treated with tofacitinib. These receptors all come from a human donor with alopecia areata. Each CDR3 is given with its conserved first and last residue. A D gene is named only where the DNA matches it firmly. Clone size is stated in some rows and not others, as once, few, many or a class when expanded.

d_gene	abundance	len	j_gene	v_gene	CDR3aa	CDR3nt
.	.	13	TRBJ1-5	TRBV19	CASSLNSNQPQHF	TGTGCCAGTAGTTTAAATAGCAATCAGCCCCAGCATTTT
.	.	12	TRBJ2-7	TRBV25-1	CAAAGDNYEQYF	TGTGCCGCTGCGGGGGACAACTACGAGCAGTACTTC
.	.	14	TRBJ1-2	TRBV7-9	CASSLDGPPNGYTF	TGTGCCAGCAGTCTCGACGGTCCCCCGAATGGCTACACCTTC
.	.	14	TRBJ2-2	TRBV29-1	CSVGGGQNTGELFF	TGCAGCGTTGGCGGGGGCCAGAACACCGGGGAGCTGTTTTTT
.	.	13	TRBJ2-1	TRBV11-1	CASSQYSYNEQFF	TGTGCCAGCAGTCAATACAGCTACAATGAGCAGTTCTTC
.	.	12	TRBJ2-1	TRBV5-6	CASSLYYNEQFF	TGTGCCAGCAGCTTGTACTACAATGAGCAGTTCTTC
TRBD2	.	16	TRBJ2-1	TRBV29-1	CSGEEGTSGGAGNLLF	TGCAGCGGTGAAGAAGGAACTAGCGGGGGGGCGGGCAATCTGCTCTTC
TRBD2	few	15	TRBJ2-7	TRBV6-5	CATLASGASSYEQYF	TGTGCCACCCTAGCAAGCGGGGCCAGCTCCTACGAGCAGTACTTC
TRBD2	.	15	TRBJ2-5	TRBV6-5	CASKGIAGGQETQYF	TGTGCCAGCAAAGGAATAGCGGGGGGACAAGAGACCCAGTACTTC
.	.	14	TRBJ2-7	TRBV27	CASGYSGQRYEQYF	TGTGCCAGCGGTTATTCTGGACAGCGCTACGAGCAGTACTTC
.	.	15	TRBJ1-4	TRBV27	CASSSPGEANEKLFF	TGTGCCAGCAGTTCCCCCGGGGAAGCTAATGAAAAACTGTTTTTT
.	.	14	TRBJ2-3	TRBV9	CASSVATKQDTQYF	TGTGCCAGCAGCGTAGCCACGAAGCAAGATACGCAGTATTTT
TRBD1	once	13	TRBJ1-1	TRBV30	CASTGTGGTEAFF	TGTGCCTCCACCGGGACAGGGGGAACTGAAGCTTTCTTT